These 28 T cell receptor beta chains originate from one sample sequenced in a study of breast tumors, draining lymph nodes, adjacent tissues. Breast cancer patients provided tissue from their axillary draining lymph nodes. TCRdb re-analysed the multiplex PCR reads in MiXCR, keeping a single row per CDR3 protein. The table shows fewer than 250,000 distinct CDR3 sequences, with about 34% occurring only once. Sequenced input: axillary lymph node tissue. All receptors derive from a female donor with breast cancer. Some clones in this sample may be carry-over from other donors' samples.

CDR3 bases: TGTGCCAGCAGCCCCCGCGGGGTGCGGGAGTACAATGAGCAGTTCTTC. The encoded protein is CASSPRGVREYNEQFF. The rearrangement uses TRBV6-6 and TRBJ2-1, with TRBD2 matching over 7 bases. The J segment lost 4 bases and the V segment lost 6 bases, leaving 12 bases of the junction unmatched. The CDR3 length is 16 residues. Germline CDR1 is MNHNY and CDR2 is SVGAGI (reference sequence).

This clonotype was detected many times. In nucleotides, the CDR3 is TGCAGCGTTCCCCGAGGGGCAGTCTATGGCTACACCTTC. This translates into CSVPRGAVYGYTF. The V call is TRBV29-1, the J call TRBJ1-2, with D possibly matching TRBD1 (5 bases). CDR3 length equals 13 residues. Between the trimmed V and J ends, which lost 5 bases and 4 bases, there was a span of 14 bases. Germline values: CDR1 SQVTM, CDR2 ANQGSEA. Full variable domain (remainder filled in from reference TRBV29-1 and TRBJ1-2): SAVISQKPSRDICQRGTSLTIQCQVDSQVTMMFWYRQQPGQSLTLIATANQGSEATYESGFVIDKFPISRPNLTFSTLTVSNMSPEDSSIYLCSVPRGAVYGYTFGSGTRLTVV.

The sample holds many counts of this clonotype. The chain has TRBV28 and TRBJ2-5; TRBD2 matches 7 bases. The V and J ends lost 7 bases and 5 bases, in that order; junction bases with no gene match: 16. This CDR3 contains 16 residues. Germline CDR1 MDHEN, CDR2 SYDVKM. CDR3 sequence: CASTGTREGPYETQYF. The CDR3 region has the DNA TGTGCCAGCACCGGAACGAGGGAGGGACCTTATGAGACCCAGTACTTC.

This clonotype was recorded at least ten times. The V and J genes are TRBV20-1 and TRBJ2-7; D not resolved. Germline-derived CDR1 and CDR2 are DFQATT and SNEGSKA (reference sequence). Trimming cost V 1 base and J 3 bases, with 19 bases left between them. The CDR3 covers 16 residues. Written as DNA, the CDR3 is TGCAGTGCTAGAGCTCACGCGACACCACGGGTCTACGAGCAGTACTTC. This encodes CSARAHATPRVYEQYF.

This clonotype was seen only a few times. The chain couples TRBV16 to TRBJ1-1; D gene uncertain. Trimming cost V 1 base and J 8 bases, with 5 bases left between them. The CDR3 runs 11 residues. CDR1 is KGHSY and CDR2 is FQNENV in the germline V gene. DNA for the CDR3: TGTGCCAGCAGCCAATATCAAGAAGCTTTCTTT. This codes for CASSQYQEAFF.

This clonotype was seen ten or more times. V usage is TRBV5-5 and J usage is TRBJ2-5; weak D call: TRBD2 (5 bases). V was trimmed by 2 bases and J by 1 base, leaving 9 bases between them. CDR1 and CDR2 from the germline V gene are SGHKS and YYEKEE (reference sequence). The CDR3 contains 14 residues. The CDR3 coding sequence is TGTGCCAGCAGCTTCCCGGGGTCCCAAGAGACCCAGTACTTC. Protein product: CASSFPGSQETQYF.

Details on this clonotype: With a much larger clone just one base away, this may be a read error. This sequence joins TRBV6-1 and TRBJ2-5; D possibly corresponds to TRBD2 (5 bases). This CDR3 contains 15 residues. Germline CDR1 MNHNS, CDR2 SASEGT. CDR3 sequence (DNA): TGTGCCAGCAGTGAAACGCGGGCTATACAAGAGACCCGGTACTTC. Translation: CASSETRAIQETRYF.

This clonotype was counted many times. This chain joins TRBV14 and TRBJ1-3; D not certain. Per germline, CDR1 SGHDN and CDR2 FVKESK. The CDR3 is 13 amino acids. Trimming stripped 0 bases from V and 11 bases from J, with 11 bases between. CDR3 loop: CASSQERRAAIYF. The DNA for the CDR3 is TGTGCCAGCAGCCAAGAGAGGAGGGCCGCCATATATTTT.

This clonotype was found many times. This chain uses TRBV20-1 with TRBJ2-7; 12 nucleotides line up with TRBD2. J was trimmed by 0 bases and V by 4 bases; bases with no gene match: 10. The length of the CDR3 is 17 residues. From germline, CDR1 is DFQATT and CDR2 SNEGSKA (reference sequence). The CDR3 nucleotides read TGCAGTGCTACCAGTGCCCGGACTAGCGGGACCTCCTACGAGCAGTACTTC. Its protein product is CSATSARTSGTSYEQYF.

This clonotype was recorded many times. This chain links TRBV11-3 with TRBJ1-1; D is unresolved. The V gene's germline CDR1 is SGHNT and CDR2 YENEEA. The V end was cut by 5 bases, the J end by 0 bases, with 4 bases between. The CDR3 consists of 12 residues. The CDR3 DNA sequence: TGTGCCAGCAGCGGGGTGAACACTGAAGCTTTCTTT. Its translation: CASSGVNTEAFF.

At least ten counts were recorded for this clonotype. This sequence joins TRBV20-1 and TRBJ2-4; tentatively, D is TRBD1 (6 bases). Germline lookup yields CDR1 DFQATT and CDR2 SNEGSKA (reference sequence). V dropped 5 bases and J dropped 2 bases, with 10 bases sitting between them. CDR3 length: 13 amino acids. DNA of the CDR3: TGCAGTGCTGAGGACAGAACCAAAAACATTCAGTACTTC. It yields the protein CSAEDRTKNIQYF.

The J gene is TRBJ2-3, the V gene TRBV7-6; 9 bases are a match to TRBD2. CDR1 SGHVS and CDR2 FNYEAQ come from the germline V gene. This CDR3 spans 14 amino acids. The trim removed 4 bases at V and 1 base at J, leaving 0 bases unmatched. Here the CDR3 reads CASSSSGGTDTQYF. The CDR3 nucleotides are TGTGCCAGCAGCTCTAGCGGGGGCACAGATACGCAGTATTTT.

In its sample, this clonotype was seen many times. The V and J genes are TRBV12-3 or TRBV12-4 and TRBJ2-1; D unclear. The CDR3 consists of 11 residues. Trimming took off 6 bases at V and 10 bases at J, with 10 bases between the two ends. CDR3 amino acids: CASRESMEQFF. DNA of the CDR3: TGTGCCAGCAGGGAGAGTATGGAGCAGTTCTTC.

V gene TRBV5-4 combines with J gene TRBJ1-1, with D possibly being TRBD1 (6 bases). Germline loops: CDR1 SGHNT, CDR2 YYREEE (reference sequence). V was shortened by 5 bases and J by 0 bases, with 14 bases between the two germline ends. The CDR3 is 15 amino acids. CDR3 sequence: CASSPFRGLNTEAFF. CDR3 nucleotide sequence: TGTGCCAGCAGTCCTTTCAGGGGATTGAACACTGAAGCTTTCTTT. Combining the CDR3 with reference TRBV5-4 and TRBJ1-1 gives the whole variable domain ETGVTQSPTHLIKTRGQQVTLRCSSQSGHNTVSWYQQALGQGPQFIFQYYREEENGRGNFPPRFSGLQFPNYSSELNVNALELDDSALYLCASSPFRGLNTEAFFGQGTRLTVV.

This clonotype was seen more than once but under ten times. The chain employs TRBV2 and TRBJ1-2; maybe TRBD1 (5 bases). The germline V and J ends were trimmed by 8 bases and 5 bases, with 21 bases remaining between them. This CDR3 is 15 amino acids long. Germline V lookup: CDR1 SNHLY, CDR2 FYNNEI. This chain's CDR3 is CASPPGLERGYGYTF. CDR3 in DNA: TGTGCCAGCCCGCCGGGACTGGAAAGAGGTTATGGCTACACCTTC.

This clonotype appeared a few times. This may come from a read error, since a much larger clone is one base off. The rearrangement joins TRBV20-1 to TRBJ2-2; 11 positions agree with TRBD2. Germline lookup yields CDR1 DFQATT and CDR2 SNEGSKA (reference sequence). The CDR3 spans 17 residues. The trim removed 3 bases at V and 3 bases at J, leaving 9 bases unmatched. CDR3 region: CSARDSGLAADTGELFF. In nucleotides, the CDR3 is TGCAGTGCTAGGGACTCGGGACTAGCGGCAGACACCGGGGAGCTGTTTTTT.

At least ten counts were recorded for this clonotype. J is TRBJ2-1 and V is TRBV12-3 or TRBV12-4, with D unclear. The CDR3 is made up of 11 amino acids. V was trimmed by 6 bases and J by 8 bases, leaving 8 bases between them. CDR3 DNA sequence: TGTGCCAGCAGCCCGAAGGATGAGCAGTTCTTC. This translates into CASSPKDEQFF.

There are many counts of this clonotype. CDR3 coding DNA: TGCGCCAGCAGCTTGGCCGAGTTGACGGCCACCGGGGAGCTGTTTTTT. Its protein is CASSLAELTATGELFF. This sequence joins TRBV5-1 and TRBJ2-2; D uncertain. This CDR3 has 16 residues. Germline V gives CDR1 SGHRS, CDR2 YFSETQ. The ends were cut back, 0 bases at V and 4 bases at J, with 13 bases in the middle.

As regards this clonotype: A clone one base away is much larger, so this may be a read error. J is TRBJ2-1 and V is TRBV20-1; no firm D call. Trimming took off 7 bases at V and 2 bases at J, with 9 bases between the two ends. Germline values: CDR1 DFQATT, CDR2 SNEGSKA (reference sequence). CDR3 length: 12 amino acids. DNA for the CDR3: TGCAGTGGGAGAATCCCCTACAATGAGCAGTTCTTC. Amino acids: CSGRIPYNEQFF.

This clonotype was observed at least ten times. V is TRBV19 and J is TRBJ1-2, with a possible D match to TRBD1 (5 bases). Trimming took off 5 bases at V and 8 bases at J, with 18 bases between the two ends. This CDR3 contains 14 residues. CDR1 and CDR2 (germline): LNHDA, SQIVND (reference sequence). CDR3 DNA sequence: TGTGCCAGTAGTCCCACTGGAGGGGCTCAAGGCTACACCTTC. Its protein product is CASSPTGGAQGYTF.

There are many counts of this clonotype. The V and J genes are TRBV7-9 and TRBJ1-4; TRBD1 matches at 9 bases. CDR1 is SEHNR, CDR2 FQNEAQ, per germline (reference sequence). This CDR3 is built from 18 residues. J was trimmed by 3 bases and V by 2 bases; bases with no gene match: 10. In DNA form, the CDR3 reads TGTGCCAGCAGCTTAATTAGGTACAGGGGGCCTTCTAATGAAAAACTGTTTTTT. Protein product: CASSLIRYRGPSNEKLFF.

As regards this clonotype: A much larger clonotype is one base distant, so this may be a read error. The J gene is TRBJ2-1, the V gene TRBV11-1; 7 nucleotides agree with TRBD2. This CDR3 is 18 amino acids long. Germline V lookup: CDR1 SGHAT, CDR2 FQDESV (reference sequence). The V and J ends lost 4 bases and 0 bases, in that order; junction bases with no gene match: 12. DNA of the CDR3: TGTGCCAGCAGCTCCGGGGGGTTTACCAGGAGCTCCTACAATGAGCAGTTCTTC. Its translation: CASSSGGFTRSSYNEQFF.

As to this clonotype: A much larger clone is a single base away; this may be a read error. The chain has TRBV11-2 and TRBJ2-7; the match to TRBD2 covers 8 bases. Germline loops: CDR1 SGHAT, CDR2 FQNNGV. The CDR3 totals 14 residues. The V segment lost 3 bases and the J segment 2 bases; nucleotides outside the gene matches: 3. CDR3 sequence: CASSFTGGAYEQYF. In DNA form, the CDR3 reads TGTGCCAGCAGCTTCACGGGAGGGGCCTACGAGCAGTACTTC.

This clonotype has at least ten counts. The chain combines TRBV6-6 with TRBJ1-2, with D hard to call. The CDR3 runs to 12 residues. Between the trimmed V and J ends, which lost 7 bases and 4 bases, there was a span of 10 bases. Germline-derived CDR1 and CDR2 are MNHNY and SVGAGI (reference sequence). The CDR3 DNA reads as TGTGCCAGCACCCCAACCGCCTATGGCTACACCTTC. It is translated as CASTPTAYGYTF.

This clonotype appeared a few times. Being one base from a much bigger clone, this may be a read error. The rearrangement joins TRBV6-2 or TRBV6-3 to TRBJ1-5, with 8 bases that match TRBD1. The CDR3 is 13 amino acids. Germline-derived CDR1 and CDR2 are MNHEY and SVGEGT. The J segment lost 6 bases and the V segment lost 5 bases, leaving 3 bases of the junction unmatched. CDR3 nucleotides: TGTGCCAGCAGTCGGACAGGGAGTCAGCCCCAGCATTTT. Protein sequence: CASSRTGSQPQHF.

This clonotype was counted at least ten times. The chain is built from TRBV4-1 and TRBJ1-6; unclear D gene. The CDR3 runs to 16 residues. V was trimmed by 2 bases and J by 0 bases, leaving 8 bases between them. Germline CDR1 is MGHRA and CDR2 is YSYEKL. CDR3 region: CASSQTASSYNSPLHF. The DNA for the CDR3 is TGCGCCAGCAGCCAAACAGCGAGCTCCTATAATTCACCCCTCCACTTT.

Concerning this clonotype itself: A read error may produce the germline difference seen at one junction end. V usage is TRBV5-5 and J usage is TRBJ1-2; 7 positions match TRBD1. The CDR3 loop spans 10 amino acids. Germline V lookup: CDR1 SGHKS, CDR2 YYEKEE (reference sequence). CDR3 sequence: CASSGAGGDF. The CDR3 DNA follows: TGTGCCAGCAGCGGGGCAGGGGGGGATTTC. Combining the CDR3 with reference TRBV5-5 and TRBJ1-2 gives the whole variable domain DAGVTQSPTHLIKTRGQQVTLRCSPISGHKSVSWYQQVLGQGPQFIFQYYEKEERGRGNFPDRFSARQFPNYSSELNVNALLLGDSALYLCASSGAGGDFGSGTRLTVV.

This clonotype occurred a few times. This chain joins TRBV3-1 and TRBJ2-1; tentatively, D is TRBD2 (5 bases). Germline CDR1 and CDR2: LGHDT and YNNKEL (reference sequence). V dropped 1 base and J dropped 0 bases, with 16 bases sitting between them. This CDR3 is built from 18 residues. The CDR3 DNA sequence: TGTGCCAGCAGCCAAGCCCCCCCCGCGCGGGTCTCCTACAATGAGCAGTTCTTC. Its protein is CASSQAPPARVSYNEQFF.